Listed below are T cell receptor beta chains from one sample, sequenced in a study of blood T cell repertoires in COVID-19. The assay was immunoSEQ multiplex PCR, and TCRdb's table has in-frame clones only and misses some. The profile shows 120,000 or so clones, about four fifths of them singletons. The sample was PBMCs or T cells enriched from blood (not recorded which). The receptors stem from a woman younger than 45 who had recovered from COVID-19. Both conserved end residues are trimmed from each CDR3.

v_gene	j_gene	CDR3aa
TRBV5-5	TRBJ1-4	ASSVPGQGAEKLF
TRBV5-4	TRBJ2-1	ASSFLATSVNEQF
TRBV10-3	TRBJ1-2	AMGTVGAYGYT
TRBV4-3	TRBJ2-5	ASSQVGGRETQY
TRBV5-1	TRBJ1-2	ASSPTGQGDYT
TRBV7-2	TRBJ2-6	ASSLAMTGFTSGANVLT
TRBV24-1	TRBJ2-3	ATSDRPPPGQSTDTQY
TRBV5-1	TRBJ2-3	ASSPPADTQY
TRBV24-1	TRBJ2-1	ATSDPGRGGLNEQF
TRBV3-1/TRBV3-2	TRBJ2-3	ASSQGLRGGPEDTQY
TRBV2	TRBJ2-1	ASSGQIYNEQF
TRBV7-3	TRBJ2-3	ASSLTGWGVKTDTQY
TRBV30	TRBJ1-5	AWRHPGSRNQPQH
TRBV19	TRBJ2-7	ASSDRQVTAYEQY